A single sample gave rise to the 23 T cell receptor beta chains below, sequenced in a study of type 1 regulatory T cells. One entry per CDR3 protein, called by TCRdb with MiXCR from the reads. The sample consists of over 55,000 distinct CDR3 sequences, about 50% of them appearing once. These TCRs' antigens remain unknown. The sequencing input was cultured non-Tr1 T cells, either the whole culture or a sorted T cell fraction (not recorded which). All receptors derive from a human donor in good health.

The V and J genes are TRBV20-1 and TRBJ2-1; 8 nucleotides match TRBD2. Germline V gene lookup returns CDR1 DFQATT and CDR2 SNEGSKA (reference sequence). The CDR3 length is 15 residues. The trim removed 6 bases at V and 8 bases at J, leaving 15 bases unmatched. The CDR3 spells CSANDRGGGMDEQFF. Here the CDR3 DNA reads TGCAGTGCAAATGACCGGGGGGGCGGTATGGATGAGCAGTTCTTC.

The DNA for the CDR3 is TGTGCCAGCAGTTACTTCGGGGGAAGGACCAAAAACATTCAGTACTTC. Translated, it gives CASSYFGGRTKNIQYF. The gene calls are TRBV6-2 or TRBV6-3 and TRBJ2-4; tentative D call: TRBD2 (6 bases). Germline V gives CDR1 MNHEY, CDR2 SVGEGT. Trimming took 1 base from V and 2 from J, leaving 12 bases between them. The CDR3 covers 16 residues.

This sequence joins TRBV12-3 or TRBV12-4 and TRBJ2-1, with 14 bases that match TRBD2. The CDR3 spans 15 residues. The V segment lost 5 bases and the J segment 9 bases; nucleotides outside the gene matches: 6. This CDR3 reads CASSPTSGGAREQFF. In DNA form, the CDR3 reads TGTGCCAGCAGTCCGACTAGCGGGGGGGCTCGTGAGCAGTTCTTC.

This clonotype has only a few counts. V and J are TRBV5-1 and TRBJ2-1; D unclear. The CDR3 spans 14 residues. V was shortened by 4 bases and J by 0 bases, with 8 bases between the two germline ends. In germline, CDR1 is SGHRS, CDR2 YFSETQ. This CDR3 is CASSPPSSYNEQFF. The CDR3 region has the DNA TGCGCCAGCAGCCCGCCCAGCTCCTACAATGAGCAGTTCTTC.

As regards this clonotype: This may arise from a read error, as a much more abundant clone is one base away. The rearrangement joins TRBV30 to TRBJ2-7, with D possibly matching TRBD2 (6 bases). Germline-derived CDR1 and CDR2 are GTSNPN and SVGIG (reference sequence). The CDR3 spans 22 residues. V shed 1 base and J shed 3 bases, with 37 bases lying between them. The CDR3, as DNA: TGTGCCTGGAGTGACCCCAAAAACCCGGGACTGCTGTTAGAATCCTCCTACTACGAGCAGTACTTC. Its translation is CAWSDPKNPGLLLESSYYEQYF.

In this sample, this clonotype turned up a few times. The rearrangement links TRBV5-1 to TRBJ2-1, with 9 positions matching TRBD1. V trimming: 3 bases; J trimming: 8 bases; junction bases outside the gene matches: 9. Germline V lookup: CDR1 SGHRS, CDR2 YFSETQ. The CDR3 is 15 amino acids. CDR3 DNA: TGCGCCAGCAGCTCCGGGACAGGGTTTGTAGATGAGCAGTTCTTC. This sequence encodes CASSSGTGFVDEQFF.

The CDR3, as DNA: TGCAGTGCTAGGGGAGGGCTCGGCTACACCTTC. It specifies CSARGGLGYTF. The V gene is TRBV20-1, the J gene TRBJ1-2; D is unclear. The CDR3 runs to 11 residues. CDR1 and CDR2 (germline): DFQATT, SNEGSKA (reference sequence). Trimming shortened V by 3 bases and J by 8 bases, and 10 bases separated the two germline ends.

The table lists this clonotype with a few counts. The CDR3 nucleotides are TGCGCCAGCAGCCCCACGGGGGAGCCCACCCAAGAGACCCAGTACTTC. This translates into CASSPTGEPTQETQYF. V usage is TRBV5-1 and J usage is TRBJ2-5, with D maybe TRBD2 (6 bases). Germline values: CDR1 SGHRS, CDR2 YFSETQ. The CDR3 totals 16 residues. V lost 4 bases and J 1 base, leaving 17 bases between the germline ends.

The chain joins TRBV20-1 to TRBJ2-7, with D possibly TRBD2 on 5 matching bases. The CDR3 spans 13 residues. Germline CDR1 reads DFQATT; CDR2 reads SNEGSKA (reference sequence). V was pared by 3 bases and J by 2 bases, with 11 bases between. CDR3 DNA: TGCAGTGCTAGCGGCGGGCCGCCCTACGAGCAGTACTTC. It codes for CSASGGPPYEQYF.

This chain links TRBV7-3 with TRBJ1-1; 7 positions match TRBD1. V shed 5 bases and J 0 bases; nucleotides not matched to a gene: 9. The length of the CDR3 is 16 residues. The germline gives CDR1 SGHTA, CDR2 FQGTGA. The CDR3 nucleotides are TGTGCCAGCAGCCCCCAGGGGGGAGTCATGAACACTGAAGCTTTCTTT. This gives the protein CASSPQGGVMNTEAFF.

This chain's CDR3 is CASSLDRGGRDNEQFF. Here the CDR3 DNA reads TGCGCCAGCAGCTTGGATCGGGGGGGCCGGGACAATGAGCAGTTCTTC. This chain links TRBV5-1 with TRBJ2-1; 8 bases map to TRBD2. This CDR3 spans 16 amino acids. Germline CDR1 reads SGHRS; CDR2 reads YFSETQ. With 0 bases clipped from V and 5 bases from J, the junction kept 7 bases outside the gene matches.

The chain has TRBV6-2 or TRBV6-3 and TRBJ1-2, with a weak D call TRBD1 (5 bases). Germline V gives CDR1 MNHEY, CDR2 SVGEGT. The CDR3 extends over 13 amino acids. Trimming stripped 0 bases from V and 6 bases from J, with 8 bases between. The CDR3 sequence: CASSYSGTHGYTF. CDR3 coding DNA: TGTGCCAGCAGTTACTCCGGGACTCATGGCTACACCTTC.

This clonotype was observed a handful of times. The CDR3: CASTRGLAGYPSEQYF. The CDR3 DNA reads TGTGCCAGCACCAGGGGACTAGCGGGATATCCTTCCGAGCAGTACTTC. The chain employs TRBV12-3 or TRBV12-4 and TRBJ2-7; 13 bases line up with TRBD2. Trimming at V came to 7 bases and at J to 6 bases, leaving 12 bases not matched to a gene. The CDR3 is made up of 16 amino acids.

This clonotype was counted a single time. The CDR3 is CASSYRDSDSSYEQYF. In DNA, the CDR3 is TGTGCCAGCAGCTACCGGGACAGCGATAGCTCCTACGAGCAGTACTTC. V and J are TRBV7-6 and TRBJ2-7; 7 nucleotides agree with TRBD1. J lost 0 bases, V lost 4 bases, and 9 bases had no gene match. The CDR3 length is 16 residues. The germline V gene has CDR1 SGHVS and CDR2 FNYEAQ.

This clonotype was recorded a few times. The chain carries TRBV4-2 and TRBJ2-2, with D unresolved. Between the trimmed V and J ends, which lost 0 bases and 3 bases, there was a span of 8 bases. This CDR3 is 15 amino acids long. The germline V gene has CDR1 LGHNA and CDR2 YNFKEQ. The CDR3 DNA reads as TGTGCCAGCAGCCAAGAATCCGGGCACACCGGGGAGCTGTTTTTT. Its protein is CASSQESGHTGELFF.

The chain uses TRBV7-9 and TRBJ1-2; 10 nucleotides match TRBD1. Germline loops: CDR1 SEHNR, CDR2 FQNEAQ (reference sequence). CDR3 length: 14 residues. The trim removed 7 bases at V and 8 bases at J, leaving 10 bases unmatched. CDR3 DNA: TGTGCCAGCACGGAGGACAGGGGGGATGGAGGCTACACCTTC. Translating gives CASTEDRGDGGYTF.

V usage is TRBV4-3 and J usage is TRBJ2-3, with a weak D call TRBD2 (5 bases). V was pared by 5 bases and J by 15 bases, with 27 bases between. CDR1 LGHNA and CDR2 YSLEER come from the germline V gene. CDR3 size: 15 residues. CDR3: CASSNTDSPGHWGYF. CDR3 nucleotides: TGCGCCAGCAGCAATACGGACTCACCGGGCCACTGGGGTTATTTT.

The chain combines TRBV25-1 with TRBJ1-4; D ambiguous. Germline values: CDR1 MGHDK, CDR2 SYGVNS. Trimming removed 5 bases from V and 3 bases from J, with 13 bases in between. The CDR3 spans 15 residues. In DNA form, the CDR3 reads TGTGCCAGCAGTAGTCCGCATAGTCCTAATGAAAAACTGTTTTTT. This sequence encodes CASSSPHSPNEKLFF. Full variable domain (missing parts from reference TRBV25-1 and TRBJ1-4): EADIYQTPRYLVIGTGKKITLECSQTMGHDKMYWYQQDPGMELHLIHYSYGVNSTEKGDLSSESTVSRIRTEHFPLTLESARPSHTSQYLCASSSPHSPNEKLFFGSGTQLSVL.

The V call is TRBV7-9, the J call TRBJ1-2; D might be TRBD1 (6 bases). Germline assignment: CDR1 SEHNR and CDR2 FQNEAQ (reference sequence). The CDR3 contains 14 residues. V lost 3 bases and J 5 bases, leaving 13 bases between the germline ends. CDR3 region: CASSLVGGAYGYTF. The CDR3 nucleotides are TGTGCCAGCAGCTTGGTTGGGGGGGCATATGGCTACACCTTC.

The chain couples TRBV20-1 to TRBJ1-1; the D is unclear. From germline, CDR1 is DFQATT and CDR2 SNEGSKA (reference sequence). Between the trimmed V and J ends, which lost 6 bases and 0 bases, there was a span of 11 bases. CDR3 length equals 13 residues. For the CDR3, the DNA is TGCAGTGCCAAGGAGTGGATGAACACTGAAGCTTTCTTT. As protein: CSAKEWMNTEAFF.

The chain joins TRBV12-3 or TRBV12-4 to TRBJ1-2; D is undetermined. V shed 7 bases and J shed 3 bases, with 12 bases lying between them. The CDR3 is 13 residues long. The CDR3 loop is CASTPAAYYGYTF. DNA for the CDR3: TGTGCCAGCACCCCCGCAGCTTACTATGGCTACACCTTC.

This clonotype was observed a handful of times. The chain joins TRBV28 to TRBJ1-2; D remains unclear. CDR3 length: 14 residues. The V and J ends lost 10 bases and 3 bases respectively, with 18 bases between them. Germline loops: CDR1 MDHEN, CDR2 SYDVKM. CDR3 in amino acids: CAINSVRRDYGYTF. In DNA, the CDR3 is TGTGCCATCAACAGCGTACGGCGGGACTATGGCTACACCTTC.

The V and J genes are TRBV4-2 and TRBJ1-6, with D possibly matching TRBD1 (5 bases). Trimming left V 4 bases short and J 7 bases short, with 8 bases between. CDR1 and CDR2 (germline): LGHNA, YNFKEQ. The CDR3 runs 13 residues. The CDR3 DNA reads TGTGCCAGCAGCCCCGGGGCGAATTCACCCCTCCACTTT. Translation: CASSPGANSPLHF.